This TCR beta chain was recorded in a study of CD8 T cells in acute hepatitis C reinfection (dated by TCRdb to the early 2020s). The study in broad terms: The TCRbeta repertoire of CD8+ T cells specific for the HCV NS3-1073 epitope was profiled during acute infection and after viral clearance. Several spontaneous resolvers provided paired acute and follow-up samples. Study-wide conclusions, independent of this receptor: NS3-1073 specific cells were too rare to sort in chronically infected subjects, so no follow-up repertoires exist for those subjects. All groups showed preferential use of the TRBV04 and TRBV06 gene families, a pattern that overrepresentation in the naive pool did not explain. Few CDR3 sequences were shared with other epitopes, and differences in sequencing approaches may have limited exact matching. Only the TCRbeta chain was sequenced in bulk, so alphabeta pairing of public clonotypes could not be determined. NS3-1073 specific repertoires were highly diverse, with no significant diversity differences between acute resolver, follow-up resolver and acute chronic samples. Around 14 public clonotypes were found regardless of outcome; one public clonotype used V04-02/J02-02.

Interpreted using the paper, the time point label stands for: naive CD8 control sorted from an acute-time-point sample. Enrolled in the Montreal Hepatitis C Cohort (HEPCO) in Canada, the donors were people who inject drugs, and these donors were followed every 3 months. Acute primary HCV infection was defined as a positive HCV RNA or antibody test that came after a negative test within the prior 24 weeks. Cells were surface stained with CD3, CD8 and CD45RO antibodies, and an aqua fixable dye was used to exclude dead cells. The cohort additionally had a handful of subjects who developed chronic infection, which was defined as HCV RNA positivity at 24 weeks. Negative selection by means of the MACS CD8+ T cell Isolation Kit yielded CD8+ T cells from peripheral blood mononuclear cells recovered from cryopreservation by thawing. A BD FACSAria II cell sorter was used to sort the cells. Points on this clone: Its antigen is not yet known. Per-base qualities were not stored, and no clone one base away is much larger.

Genomic DNA was extracted from FACS-sorted cells, and TCRbeta chain sequencing was performed through the commercial immunoSEQ service. For the original study's pipeline: Repertoire data were analyzed with ImmunoSEQ Analyzer software v3.0 and R v3.5.1. Sequences containing stop codons or out-of-frame rearrangements were removed, so only productive rearrangements were analyzed. Simpson diversity, Shannon entropy, CDR3 length and nucleotide addition metrics were supplied by the sequencing provider. Clonotypes were grouped by frequency into dominant, sub-dominant, low or lowest abundance categories, and clonotypes below 0.1% were left out of most analyses. A CDR3 amino acid clonotype was called public if the clonotype appeared in at least two subjects at a cumulative frequency of at least 0.5%. TCRdb re-hosts the immuneACCESS table, in-frame sequences only. Its copies lack some clones; in the studies checked, an unresolved V gene accounts for under half of them, and the cause for the rest is not known. The D gene and trimming were derived from the DNA, and the V and J assignments and clone size from that table. The sample includes some 40,000 clones, with around 87% observed a single time. The ten largest clones represent more than 0.4% of the sample.

Clipping removes 4 bases from V and 1 base from J, with 4 as the unmatched junction base count. The germline V gene (reference sequence) supplies CDR1 SGHKS and CDR2 YYEKEE. The CDR3 holds 14 amino acids from the cysteine to the phenylalanine. The only DNA kept is the CDR3, 42 bases in frame from the first base. The sequenced sample consisted of naive CD8+ T cells from PBMCs. Explained via the paper, the cell subset or site label denotes: sorted total naive CD45RO-negative CD8+ T cells. This chain is built from TRBV5-5 and TRBJ2-5; TRBD2 fits 7 bases in the junction. This TCR was recovered from a man aged 25-45 years with chronic hepatitis C. The DNA reads TGTGCCAGCAGCAAGATAGCGGGCCAAGAGACCCAGTACTTC. Its translation reads: CASSKIAGQETQYF.